These 23 T cell receptor beta chains share one sample of origin, sequenced in a study of response to subunit inactivated influenza vaccine. Each CDR3 protein gets one entry after TCRdb re-called the RT-PCR reads with MiXCR. The sample consists of 600,000 to 850,000 distinct CDR3 sequences, about 14% of them appearing once. The input for sequencing was PBMCs from blood, taken 14 to 15 days before vaccination. The receptors here all came from a man in his forties or fifties who received an inactivated influenza vaccine.

This clonotype has only one observation. CDR3 coding DNA: TGTGCCAGCACCAAGACTGGCTATGGCTACACCTTC. Translation gives CASTKTGYGYTF. The genes are TRBV6-2 or TRBV6-3 and TRBJ1-2; the D is unclear. The ends were cut back, 7 bases at V and 4 bases at J, with 10 bases in the middle. The V gene's germline CDR1 is MNHEY and CDR2 SVGEGT. The CDR3 covers 12 residues.

In its sample, this clonotype was seen a few times. This chain's CDR3 is CSARDRIGRGGTDTQYF. CDR3 DNA sequence: TGCAGTGCTAGAGATCGAATCGGGAGAGGTGGCACAGATACGCAGTATTTT. V usage is TRBV20-1 and J usage is TRBJ2-3; a weak D match, TRBD2 (6 bases). The germline V gene encodes CDR1 DFQATT and CDR2 SNEGSKA (reference sequence). CDR3 length equals 17 residues. V lost 0 bases to trimming and J lost 1 base, with 17 bases between them.

This clonotype was observed a handful of times. The J gene is TRBJ2-3, the V gene TRBV29-1; D unclear. This CDR3 spans 14 amino acids. Germline V lookup: CDR1 SQVTM, CDR2 ANQGSEA. Deletions cut 4 bases from V and 5 bases from J, with 16 bases between. For the CDR3, the DNA is TGCAGCGTTGTAGGCAGTGACGGTCTAGATACGCAGTATTTT. Amino acid sequence: CSVVGSDGLDTQYF.

This clonotype was picked up a small number of times. The chain employs TRBV4-1 and TRBJ2-5; D is unresolved. V was shortened by 0 bases and J by 5 bases, with 13 bases between the two germline ends. The CDR3 contains 15 residues. Germline V lookup: CDR1 MGHRA, CDR2 YSYEKL. CDR3 loop: CASSQEGRMEETQYF. The CDR3 DNA reads as TGCGCCAGCAGCCAAGAAGGGCGAATGGAGGAGACCCAGTACTTC.

Only a few counts were recorded for this clonotype. The V and J genes are TRBV15 and TRBJ2-7; D is unclear. The germline V gene encodes CDR1 LNHNV and CDR2 YYDKDF (reference sequence). V lost 0 bases and J lost 0, with 9 bases in between. The CDR3 extends over 15 amino acids. The CDR3 loop is CATSRDWLSSYEQYF. The DNA for the CDR3 is TGTGCCACCAGCAGAGATTGGCTGAGCTCCTACGAGCAGTACTTC.

The chain has TRBV4-1 and TRBJ1-1; D unclear. V was pared by 0 bases and J by 0 bases, with 11 bases between. The CDR3 totals 16 residues. Germline loops: CDR1 MGHRA, CDR2 YSYEKL. CDR3 sequence (DNA): TGCGCCAGCAGCCAAGATTGGGCAGGAATGAACACTGAAGCTTTCTTT. This codes for CASSQDWAGMNTEAFF.

The sample holds a few counts of this clonotype. V and J are TRBV15 and TRBJ1-2; 8 bases match TRBD1. Germline assignment: CDR1 LNHNV and CDR2 YYDKDF (reference sequence). The V and J ends lost 0 bases and 6 bases, in that order; junction bases with no gene match: 9. There are 16 residues in the CDR3. The CDR3 here is CATSRDLKDRVHGYTF. The CDR3, as DNA: TGTGCCACCAGCAGAGATCTGAAGGACAGGGTGCATGGCTACACCTTC.

Remarks on this clonotype: With a much larger clone just one base away, this may be a read error. V usage is TRBV7-2 and J usage is TRBJ2-2; tentatively, D is TRBD1 or TRBD2 (5 bases each). The length of the CDR3 is 14 residues. Germline CDR1 reads SGHTA; CDR2 reads FQGNSA. In DNA form, the CDR3 reads TGTGCCAGCAGCTTAATGGGGGTCACCGGGAAGCTGTTTTTT. Translation: CASSLMGVTGKLFF.

At least ten counts were recorded for this clonotype. The chain combines TRBV9 with TRBJ2-3; D gene ambiguous. The CDR3 is made up of 14 amino acids. CDR1 SGDLS and CDR2 YYNGEE come from the germline V gene. Trimming left V 0 bases short and J 0 bases short, with 5 bases between. CDR3 region: CASSVEASTDTQYF. The CDR3 DNA is TGTGCCAGCAGCGTAGAAGCTAGCACAGATACGCAGTATTTT.

This clonotype turned up a few times. This chain uses TRBV5-1 with TRBJ1-1; TRBD1 might be the D (5 bases). With 4 bases removed from V and 3 bases from J, the gap between germline ends came to 16 bases. The germline V gene encodes CDR1 SGHRS and CDR2 YFSETQ. The CDR3 contains 15 residues. The CDR3 sequence is CASSPGTAGDTEAFF. CDR3 DNA: TGCGCCAGCAGCCCAGGGACCGCGGGGGACACTGAAGCTTTCTTT.

The rearrangement joins TRBV6-5 to TRBJ1-1; the D is unclear. The CDR3 totals 14 residues. CDR1 MNHEY and CDR2 SVGAGI come from the germline V gene. The ends were cut back, 2 bases at V and 4 bases at J, with 11 bases in the middle. The CDR3 loop is CASSYVQAGTEAFF. The CDR3 region has the DNA TGTGCCAGCAGTTACGTCCAGGCGGGCACTGAAGCTTTCTTT.

This chain uses TRBV7-8 with TRBJ2-5, with 8 bases identical to TRBD2. Germline V lookup: CDR1 SGHVS, CDR2 FQNEAQ. This CDR3 spans 16 amino acids. The ends lost 1 base at V and 5 bases at J; junction bases unmatched: 9. CDR3 protein: CASSLGADWTSETQYF. CDR3 DNA sequence: TGTGCCAGCAGCTTAGGGGCCGATTGGACTAGCGAGACCCAGTACTTC.

This clonotype was counted at least ten times. This chain links TRBV6-5 with TRBJ2-7, with D possibly matching TRBD1 (5 bases). There are 16 residues in the CDR3. Looked up from germline, CDR1 is MNHEY and CDR2 is SVGAGI. V was shortened by 0 bases and J by 2 bases, with 14 bases between the two germline ends. In nucleotides, the CDR3 is TGTGCCAGCAGTTACTCGTCAGGGCCCCCCCCCTACGAGCAGTACTTC. Its translation is CASSYSSGPPPYEQYF.

This clonotype came up a few times. V usage is TRBV7-8 and J usage is TRBJ2-3, with 10 bases that match TRBD2. CDR1 and CDR2 from the germline V gene are SGHVS and FQNEAQ. J gave up 2 bases and V 5 bases, and 19 bases lay outside the gene matches. The CDR3 extends over 20 amino acids. CDR3 bases: TGTGCCAGCAGCATACCAACCGGGGGCTGGAGCGGGGGGGTCACAGATACGCAGTATTTT. This gives the protein CASSIPTGGWSGGVTDTQYF. Together with reference TRBV7-8 and TRBJ2-3, the CDR3 gives the full variable domain: GAGVSQSPRYKVAKRGQDVALRCDPISGHVSLFWYQQALGQGPEFLTYFQNEAQLDKSGLPSDRFFAERPEGSVSTLKIQRTQQEDSAVYLCASSIPTGGWSGGVTDTQYFGPGTRLTVL.

This clonotype has at least ten counts. The V call is TRBV27, the J call TRBJ2-7, with D perhaps TRBD2 (6 bases). Between the trimmed V and J ends, which lost 3 bases and 1 base, there was a span of 10 bases. The germline CDR1 and CDR2 sequences are MNHEY and SMNVEV (reference sequence). CDR3 length: 14 residues. The CDR3 reads CASSLIAASYEQYF. In DNA, the CDR3 is TGTGCCAGCAGTTTGATAGCGGCTTCCTACGAGCAGTACTTC.

This clonotype came up many times. The genes are TRBV29-1 and TRBJ2-3, with TRBD1 matching 7 bases. From germline, CDR1 is SQVTM and CDR2 ANQGSEA. The V segment lost 7 bases and the J segment 5 bases; nucleotides outside the gene matches: 6. The CDR3 totals 12 residues. The CDR3 protein is CSARQGIDTQYF. The CDR3 DNA sequence: TGCAGCGCCCGACAGGGCATAGATACGCAGTATTTT.

The chain combines TRBV5-1 with TRBJ2-1, with TRBD2 matching over 11 bases. The CDR3 covers 16 residues. The V gene's germline CDR1 is SGHRS and CDR2 YFSETQ. The ends lost 2 bases at V and 6 bases at J; junction bases unmatched: 7. The CDR3 region is CASSFTSGGPGNEQFF. In DNA, the CDR3 is TGCGCCAGCAGCTTCACTAGCGGGGGCCCGGGCAATGAGCAGTTCTTC.

This clonotype was observed a few times. The V call is TRBV6-4, the J call TRBJ2-1; unclear D gene. The V end was cut by 4 bases, the J end by 2 bases, with 18 bases between. Germline V CDR1 and CDR2: MRHNA, SNTAGT. CDR3 length: 17 amino acids. CDR3 nucleotide sequence: TGTGCCAGCAGTGCGGGTTGGTCAGGCGTCACCTACAATGAGCAGTTCTTC. Translated: CASSAGWSGVTYNEQFF.

The rearrangement links TRBV2 to TRBJ2-3, with 8 bases lining up with TRBD2. The CDR3 has 11 residues. Per the germline V gene, CDR1 is SNHLY and CDR2 is FYNNEI. The V and J ends lost 1 base and 14 bases, in that order; junction bases with no gene match: 2. Written as DNA, the CDR3 is TGTGCCAGCAGTGAAGGGACTAGCACGTATTTT. Protein product: CASSEGTSTYF.

The chain has TRBV7-2 and TRBJ2-1; possible D gene TRBD1, 5 bases. The V and J ends lost 5 bases and 4 bases respectively, with 15 bases between them. CDR3 size: 15 residues. CDR1 is SGHTA, CDR2 FQGNSA, per germline. CDR3 DNA: TGTGCCAGCAGCCGCGAACGAGGACATTACAATGAGCAGTTCTTC. Its protein is CASSRERGHYNEQFF.

The chain employs TRBV11-2 and TRBJ2-5; 8 bases are a match to TRBD1. This CDR3 has 17 residues. With 4 bases clipped from V and 5 bases from J, the junction kept 15 bases outside the gene matches. Germline V lookup: CDR1 SGHAT, CDR2 FQNNGV. Here the CDR3 reads CASSYQVDRVLGETQYF. The CDR3 DNA sequence: TGTGCCAGCAGCTACCAAGTGGACAGGGTCTTAGGGGAGACCCAGTACTTC.

The rearrangement uses TRBV5-1 and TRBJ1-5; 8 bases are shared with TRBD1. This CDR3 contains 14 residues. The V gene's germline CDR1 is SGHRS and CDR2 YFSETQ. J was trimmed by 4 bases and V by 4 bases; bases with no gene match: 4. The CDR3, as DNA: TGCGCCAGCAGCCCAAGGGACAGGAATCAGCCCCAGCATTTT. This codes for CASSPRDRNQPQHF. The whole variable domain, remainder taken from reference TRBV5-1 and TRBJ1-5, is KAGVTQTPRYLIKTRGQQVTLSCSPISGHRSVSWYQQTPGQGLQFLFEYFSETQRNKGNFPGRFSGRQFSNSRSEMNVSTLELGDSALYLCASSPRDRNQPQHFGDGTRLSIL.

This clonotype showed up just a few times. The chain is built from TRBV10-3 and TRBJ1-3; D is unclear. The V end lost 10 bases, the J end lost 4 bases, and 8 bases lay between the germline ends. Germline V CDR1 and CDR2: ENHRY, SYGVKD. This CDR3 is 11 amino acids long. In nucleotides, the CDR3 is TGTGCCAGCGCTTCCGGAAACACCATATATTTT. Translation: CASASGNTIYF.